Listed below are T cell receptor beta chains from one sample, sequenced in a study of T cells in Graves' hyperthyroidism and ophthalmopathy. TCRdb re-derived calls from the multiplex PCR reads in MiXCR, one entry per CDR3 protein. The sample lists 200,000 to 250,000 distinct CDR3 sequences; 15% to 20% were seen once. Sequencing was done on a sample of blood. The receptor source for this set is a woman aged 18 to 35 with Graves' ophthalmopathy. Both conserved end residues are part of each CDR3. A D gene is named only where the DNA matches it firmly. The size field is filled for only some rows; it gives once, few, many or a size class.

V	size	J	D	length	CDR3	DNA
TRBV6-2/TRBV6-3	many	TRBJ2-5	TRBD2	16	CASSSPHRLAGETQYF	TGTGCCAGCAGTTCCCCCCACCGGCTAGCGGGAGAGACCCAGTACTTC
TRBV6-5	many	TRBJ2-7	NA	16	CASSYSKPGGGYEQYF	TGTGCCAGCAGTTACTCGAAACCGGGGGGCGGATACGAGCAGTACTTC
TRBV24-1	many	TRBJ1-5	NA	15	CATSETGDSNQPQHF	TGTGCCACCAGTGAGACAGGAGATAGCAATCAGCCCCAGCATTTT
TRBV2	many	TRBJ2-5	NA	12	CASGGAVETQYF	TGTGCCAGCGGGGGGGCTGTGGAGACCCAGTACTTC
TRBV11-3	many	TRBJ1-1	NA	14	CASSPSGMNTEAFF	TGTGCCAGCAGCCCCTCAGGGATGAACACTGAAGCTTTCTTT
TRBV27	many	TRBJ2-7	TRBD1	15	CASSPLLGQAHEQYF	TGTGCCAGCAGTCCACTCCTGGGACAGGCGCACGAGCAGTACTTC
TRBV5-1	many	TRBJ2-7	NA	12	CASSFNRYEQYF	TGCGCCAGCAGCTTTAACAGATACGAGCAGTACTTC
TRBV6-2/TRBV6-3	NA	TRBJ2-7	TRBD2	17	CASSYVLAGGFFDEQYF	TGTGCCAGCAGTTACGTACTAGCGGGAGGGTTTTTCGACGAGCAGTACTTC
TRBV30	many	TRBJ2-1	NA	13	CAWSPQTYNEQFF	TGTGCCTGGAGTCCCCAGACATACAATGAGCAGTTCTTC
TRBV3-1	NA	TRBJ2-1	TRBD1	15	CASSAGTGPYNEQFF	TGTGCCAGCAGCGCAGGGACAGGGCCCTACAATGAGCAGTTCTTC
TRBV20-1	many	TRBJ1-1	NA	14	CSARDEALNTEAFF	TGCAGTGCTAGAGATGAGGCACTGAACACTGAAGCTTTCTTT